The rows below give T cell receptor beta chains drawn from one sample of a study of spatial heterogeneity in lung cancer. Via MiXCR, TCRdb re-called the 5' RACE reads, giving one row per CDR3 protein. The sample shows some 5,000 distinct CDR3 sequences, roughly 6.8% of them seen only once. This sample comprised lung tumor tissue, obtained at surgery. The receptors here all came from a male donor with early-stage non-small cell lung cancer. The CDR3 runs from the conserved cysteine through the conserved F or W. The D gene is left open where the match is weak. Only some rows state a clone size, as once, few, many or a class for expanded clones.

CASSQNYNDRGQPQHF	TGCGCCAGCAGCCAAAACTATAACGACAGGGGACAGCCCCAGCATTTT	medium-sized	TRBV4-1	TRBJ1-5	TRBD1
CASSAGTGDEKLFF	TGCGCCAGCAGCGCCGGGACAGGGGATGAAAAACTGTTTTTT	many	TRBV5-1	TRBJ1-4	TRBD1
CSARQGYEQYF	TGCAGTGCTCGACAGGGTTACGAGCAGTACTTC	medium-sized	TRBV20-1	TRBJ2-7	TRBD1
CASSSTNMNTEAFF	TGTGCCAGCTCATCTACCAACATGAACACTGAAGCTTTCTTT	-	TRBV18	TRBJ1-1	-
CSPDSYGYTF	TGCAGTCCCGACAGCTATGGCTACACCTTC	few	TRBV20-1	TRBJ1-2	-
CSASGGAVSDTQYF	TGCAGTGCTTCCGGGGGGGCCGTATCAGATACGCAGTATTTT	few	TRBV20-1	TRBJ2-3	TRBD2
CASSSSAGGDQPQHF	TGTGCCAGCAGCTCCTCGGCCGGGGGGGATCAGCCCCAGCATTTT	medium-sized	TRBV7-9	TRBJ1-5	-
CASSVQGYEQYF	TGCGCCAGCAGCGTACAGGGTTACGAGCAGTACTTC	many	TRBV5-1	TRBJ2-7	-
CASSYYRAANYGYTF	TGTGCCAGCAGCTACTACAGGGCAGCTAACTATGGCTACACCTTC	few	TRBV6-1	TRBJ1-2	-
CASSPPVKETQYF	TGTGCCAGCTCACCACCGGTTAAGGAGACCCAGTACTTC	few	TRBV18	TRBJ2-5	-
CASSPHRGNEQYF	TGTGCCAGCAGCCCACACCGAGGGAACGAGCAGTACTTC	medium-sized	TRBV4-2	TRBJ2-7	-
CASSLGLAGVKTQYF	TGTGCCAGCAGTTTGGGACTAGCGGGAGTGAAGACCCAGTACTTC	many	TRBV6-5	TRBJ2-5	TRBD2
CASRVRDREQPQHF	TGTGCCAGCAGAGTCCGGGACAGGGAACAGCCCCAGCATTTT	many	TRBV6-1	TRBJ1-5	TRBD1
CASSPLQGKALFF	TGTGCCAGCTCACCCTTACAGGGGAAGGCACTGTTTTTT	medium-sized	TRBV18	TRBJ1-4	TRBD1
CASSLEQGGHTDTQYF	TGCGCCAGCAGCTTGGAACAGGGAGGGCACACAGATACGCAGTATTTT	many	TRBV5-1	TRBJ2-3	-
CASSPRSLWALHF	TGTGCCAGCAGCCCCAGAAGCCTCTGGGCCCTCCACTTT	medium-sized	TRBV3-1	TRBJ1-6	-
CASNLDRVECNQPQHF	TGTGCCAGCAACCTAGACAGGGTGGAATGCAATCAGCCCCAGCATTTT	medium-sized	TRBV6-5	TRBJ1-5	TRBD1
CASSEGVSLSYEQYF	TGTGCCAGCAGTGAAGGGGTTAGCCTCTCCTACGAGCAGTACTTC	once	TRBV6-1	TRBJ2-7	-
CAWTGQTSSYEQYF	TGTGCCTGGACCGGACAGACGAGCTCCTACGAGCAGTACTTC	many	TRBV30	TRBJ2-7	-
CASGGSGSSYNEQFF	TGTGCCAGCGGTGGATCGGGGAGCTCCTACAATGAGCAGTTCTTC	many	TRBV28	TRBJ2-1	-
CASSFARTGGDEKLFF	TGTGCCAGCAGTTTCGCCCGGACAGGGGGGGATGAAAAACTGTTTTTT	medium-sized	TRBV12-3/TRBV12-4	TRBJ1-4	TRBD1
CSARDGYTF	TGCAGTGCTAGGGATGGCTACACCTTC	many	TRBV20-1	TRBJ1-2	-
CATSRDWISYNEQFF	TGTGCCACCAGCAGAGATTGGATTTCCTACAATGAGCAGTTCTTC	medium-sized	TRBV15	TRBJ2-1	-
CATSRGLANEQFF	TGTGCCACCAGCAGAGGACTCGCCAATGAGCAGTTCTTC	medium-sized	TRBV15	TRBJ2-1	-
CAITGLQGGEQYF	TGTGCCATCACCGGCCTACAGGGGGGCGAGCAGTACTTC	-	TRBV10-3	TRBJ2-7	TRBD1
CASSLVLAGDTQYF	TGCGCCAGCAGCTTGGTTCTAGCGGGTGATACGCAGTATTTT	medium-sized	TRBV5-1	TRBJ2-3	TRBD2
CASSLARETEAFF	TGTGCTAGCAGCTTAGCGAGGGAGACTGAAGCTTTCTTT	many	TRBV7-7	TRBJ1-1	-
CAISKQGAATNEKLFF	TGTGCCATCAGCAAACAGGGGGCTGCAACTAATGAAAAACTGTTTTTT	medium-sized	TRBV10-3	TRBJ1-4	TRBD1
CASSPRLAGGADTQYF	TGTGCCAGCAGTCCTCGGTTAGCGGGAGGGGCAGATACGCAGTATTTT	-	TRBV28	TRBJ2-3	TRBD2
CASRPAGDAAKNIQYF	TGTGCCAGCAGACCCGCGGGGGATGCTGCCAAAAACATTCAGTACTTC	medium-sized	TRBV6-2/TRBV6-3	TRBJ2-4	TRBD2
CASTPPLPYSGELFF	TGTGCCAGTACCCCCCCTCTCCCTTATAGCGGGGAGCTGTTTTTT	medium-sized	TRBV19	TRBJ2-2	-
CASSPPGGSNQPQHF	TGTGCCAGCAGCCCTCCGGGGGGAAGCAATCAGCCCCAGCATTTT	many	TRBV7-8	TRBJ1-5	-
CSVRDIRTDTQYF	TGCAGCGTTCGGGACATTCGCACAGATACGCAGTATTTT	few	TRBV29-1	TRBJ2-3	-
CASSIDRGAEAFF	TGTGCCAGCAGCATCGACAGGGGGGCTGAAGCTTTCTTT	many	TRBV7-6	TRBJ1-1	TRBD1
CASSHRDPRTDTQYF	TGTGCCAGCAGTCACCGGGACCCGCGCACAGATACGCAGTATTTT	many	TRBV27	TRBJ2-3	-
CASFTGTSGIYEQYF	TGCGCCAGCTTTACAGGGACTAGCGGGATCTACGAGCAGTACTTC	many	TRBV5-1	TRBJ2-7	TRBD2
CASSYVAGNQPQHF	TGTGCCAGCAGTTACGTGGCAGGGAATCAGCCCCAGCATTTT	medium-sized	TRBV6-5	TRBJ1-5	-
CASSLGPQATDTQYF	TGTGCCAGCAGCTTAGGGCCACAAGCTACAGATACGCAGTATTTT	few	TRBV7-6	TRBJ2-3	-
CASSRQGNTEAFF	TGTGCCAGCAGCCGACAGGGGAACACTGAAGCTTTCTTT	many	TRBV5-7	TRBJ1-1	TRBD1
CASSLTGYGYTF	TGCGCCAGCAGCCTCACAGGGTATGGCTACACCTTC	many	TRBV5-1	TRBJ1-2	-
CASRAGQGFNEQYF	TGTGCCAGCAGGGCGGGACAGGGGTTCAACGAGCAGTACTTC	few	TRBV25-1	TRBJ2-7	TRBD1
CASSSEVWREGDTGELFF	TGTGCCAGCAGCTCCGAAGTCTGGAGGGAAGGGGACACCGGGGAGCTGTTTTTT	many	TRBV11-2	TRBJ2-2	-
CSAVGADEQYF	TGCAGTGCTGTGGGGGCCGACGAGCAGTACTTC	medium-sized	TRBV20-1	TRBJ2-7	-
CASSPGQSYEQYF	TGTGCCAGCAGTCCAGGGCAGTCCTACGAGCAGTACTTC	many	TRBV28	TRBJ2-7	-
CASKRGLQADTQYF	TGTGCCAGCAAGCGGGGACTGCAGGCAGATACGCAGTATTTT	medium-sized	TRBV6-1	TRBJ2-3	TRBD2
CATETSGSPRDEQFF	TGTGCCACTGAGACTAGCGGGAGTCCCAGGGATGAGCAGTTCTTC	many	TRBV15	TRBJ2-1	TRBD2
CASSLGTGGNQPQHF	TGCGCCAGCAGCTTGGGGACAGGGGGTAATCAGCCCCAGCATTTT	medium-sized	TRBV5-1	TRBJ1-5	TRBD1
CASSGGTDRSGNTIYF	TGTGCCAGCAGTGGGGGGACTGACCGCTCTGGAAACACCATATATTTT	medium-sized	TRBV6-5	TRBJ1-3	-
CASSPVSHEQYF	TGCGCCAGCAGCCCAGTCTCCCACGAGCAGTACTTC	many	TRBV5-1	TRBJ2-7	-